The clone carrying this T cell receptor beta chain was seen a few times. The antigen remains unidentified. The record originates from a study of cytomegalovirus exposure and HLA in healthy donors. Study-level information: For the approximately 400 genotyped donors, approximately 82% fell within the Caucasian-associated ancestry cluster. Whole-study results and caveats: The study designated 150 or so TCR beta chains cytomegalovirus-associated.

With 6 bases removed from V and 0 bases from J, the gap between germline ends came to 9 bases. The CDR3 is 15 residues long. CDR1 is MRHNA, CDR2 SNTAGT, per germline. Primers included in the PCR were 60 Vbeta and 13 Jbeta primers. The assay was immunoSEQ multiplex PCR, and TCRdb's table has in-frame clones only and misses some. The table records around 150,000 clones, under 75% of them present only once. The chain recombines TRBV6-4 with TRBJ1-6, with unresolved D. Sequences were obtained from PBMCs. This sequence originates from a woman aged 60-75 years in good health and CMV-seropositive. This chain's CDR3 is CASSNKSSYNSPLHF. CDR3 coding DNA: TGTGCCAGCAGCAACAAAAGCTCCTATAATTCACCCCTCCACTTT.